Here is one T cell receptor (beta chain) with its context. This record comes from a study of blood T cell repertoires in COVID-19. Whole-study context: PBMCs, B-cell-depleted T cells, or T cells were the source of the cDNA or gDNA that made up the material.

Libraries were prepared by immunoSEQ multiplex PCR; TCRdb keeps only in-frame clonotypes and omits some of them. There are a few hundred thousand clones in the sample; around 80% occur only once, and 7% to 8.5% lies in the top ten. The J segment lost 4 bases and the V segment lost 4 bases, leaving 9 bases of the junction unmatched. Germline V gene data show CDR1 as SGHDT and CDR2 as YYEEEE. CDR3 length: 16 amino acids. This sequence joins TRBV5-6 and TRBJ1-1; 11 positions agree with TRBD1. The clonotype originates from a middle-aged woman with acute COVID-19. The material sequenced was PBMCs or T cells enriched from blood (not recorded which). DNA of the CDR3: TGTGCCAGCAGCCCACGGACAGGGGGCGTTCGCACTGAAGCTTTCTTT. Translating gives CASSPRTGGVRTEAFF.